Below, 20 T cell receptor beta chains from the same sample are listed, as sequenced in a study of blood T cell repertoires in COVID-19. The method was immunoSEQ multiplex PCR; TCRdb's version includes in-frame clones alone and lacks a portion of them. The data contain about 490,000 clones, 80% to 90% of them singletons. Sequenced material: peripheral blood. Receptor source: a human donor in a cohort sampled during active COVID-19.

This clone was picked up one time. The genes are TRBV5-6 and TRBJ2-2; 11 bases agree with TRBD1. The V and J ends lost 7 bases and 7 bases, in that order; junction bases with no gene match: 12. Germline V gives CDR1 SGHDT, CDR2 YYEEEE. CDR3 length equals 16 residues. CDR3 amino acids: CASGPYSGQGDGELFF. For the CDR3, the DNA is TGTGCCAGCGGACCCTATTCGGGACAGGGGGACGGGGAGCTGTTTTTT.

The V call is TRBV7-2, the J call TRBJ1-2, with a tentative D call TRBD1 (5 bases). V was clipped by 5 bases and J by 9 bases, with 16 bases between them. CDR1 SGHTA and CDR2 FQGNSA come from the germline V gene. The CDR3 is made up of 13 amino acids. CDR3 protein: CASSILTVRSYTF. In DNA, the CDR3 is TGTGCCAGCAGCATATTGACAGTCCGGAGCTACACCTTC.

V gene TRBV25-1 combines with J gene TRBJ2-6; 7 bases map to TRBD2. Trimming removed 2 bases from V and 2 bases from J; junction bases left unmatched: 0. The germline V gene encodes CDR1 MGHDK and CDR2 SYGVNS. The CDR3 runs 15 residues. The CDR3, as DNA: TGTGCCAGCAGTGAACGGGGGGCTGGGGCCAACGTCCTGACTTTC. Encoded protein: CASSERGAGANVLTF.

V gene TRBV5-1 combines with J gene TRBJ2-5; 9 nucleotides line up with TRBD2. Per germline, CDR1 SGHRS and CDR2 YFSETQ. The V and J ends lost 3 bases and 4 bases, in that order; junction bases with no gene match: 13. The CDR3 loop spans 17 amino acids. CDR3 DNA: TGCGCCAGCAGCTGGACGGGATTAGCGGGAGCCCGAGAGACCCAGTACTTC. This codes for CASSWTGLAGARETQYF.

The chain couples TRBV6-2 or TRBV6-3 to TRBJ1-5; D is ambiguous. This CDR3 has 14 residues. Trimming cost V 8 bases and J 0 bases, with 11 bases left between them. The germline gives CDR1 MNHEY, CDR2 SVGEGT. The CDR3 region has the DNA TGTGCCAGCTGTTTATTAAATAGCAATCAGCCCCAGCATTTT. Encoded protein: CASCLLNSNQPQHF.

The gene calls are TRBV4-3 and TRBJ2-3, with TRBD2 identical over 8 bases. V shed 4 bases, J shed 2 bases, and the junction held 11 bases outside the gene matches. Germline V lookup: CDR1 LGHNA, CDR2 YSLEER. The CDR3 is 17 residues long. CDR3 DNA: TGCGCCAGCAGCCGGGCGGGAGCGGGAGCGCTCACAGATACGCAGTATTTT. Encoded protein: CASSRAGAGALTDTQYF.

The V call is TRBV3-1 (or the pseudogene TRBV3-2), the J call TRBJ2-7, with a tentative D call TRBD2 (5 bases). Per germline, CDR1 LGHDT and CDR2 YNNKEL (reference sequence). Trimming left V 0 bases short and J 0 bases short, with 9 bases between. The CDR3 has 15 amino acids. The CDR3 DNA reads as TGTGCCAGCAGCCAAGATCTAACTAGCTCCTACGAGCAGTACTTC. Translating it yields CASSQDLTSSYEQYF.

The chain is built from TRBV19 and TRBJ2-3; 7 bases agree with TRBD1. CDR3 length equals 15 residues. V dropped 3 bases and J dropped 0; count of bases not matched to a gene: 3. The germline CDR1 and CDR2 sequences are LNHDA and SQIVND (reference sequence). The CDR3 DNA sequence: TGTGCCAGTAGTATCAACAGGGGTAGCACAGATACGCAGTATTTT. This gives the protein CASSINRGSTDTQYF.

This clone appeared once. The chain couples TRBV21-1 to TRBJ1-2. TRBV21-1 is an annotated pseudogene. This CDR3 contains 15 residues. CDR3 sequence (DNA): TGTGCCAGCCGCAAACCGCGCGGGGCACCTCTCGGCTACACCTTC. Translation: CASRKPRGAPLGYTF.

This chain joins TRBV11-3 and TRBJ2-5; 15 bases are shared with TRBD2. V was pared by 1 base and J by 5 bases, with 5 bases of the junction left unmatched. The CDR3 totals 17 residues. Germline V gives CDR1 SGHNT, CDR2 YENEEA. This chain's CDR3 is CASSLGNGLAGGETQYF. The CDR3 bases are TGTGCCAGCAGCTTAGGCAACGGACTAGCGGGAGGGGAGACCCAGTACTTC. The whole variable domain, filled in from reference TRBV11-3 and TRBJ2-5, reads EAGVVQSPRYKIIEKKQPVAFWCNPISGHNTLYWYLQNLGQGPELLIRYENEEAVDDSQLPKDRFSAERLKGVDSTLKIQPAELGDSAVYLCASSLGNGLAGGETQYFGPGTRLLVL.

CDR3 amino acids: CASSSASGSKNEQFF. The CDR3 DNA sequence: TGTGCCAGCAGCTCCGCTAGCGGGAGTAAAAATGAGCAGTTCTTC. J is TRBJ2-1 and V is TRBV7-3; 10 positions agree with TRBD2. The junction had 7 bases not matched to a gene; V was cut back by 4 bases and J by 7 bases. Looked up from germline, CDR1 is SGHTA and CDR2 is FQGTGA. This CDR3 is 15 amino acids long.

V and J are TRBV10-2 and TRBJ1-2; 9 bases are shared with TRBD1. The CDR3 sequence is 13 residues long. Trimming took 4 bases from V and 8 from J; bases not matched to a gene: 5. Germline V gene lookup returns CDR1 WSHSY and CDR2 SAAADI. The CDR3 reads CASSAGQGCGYTF. In DNA, the CDR3 is TGCGCCAGCAGTGCGGGACAGGGTTGCGGCTACACCTTC.

The chain recombines TRBV6-6 with TRBJ1-1; 7 nucleotides agree with TRBD1. Germline loops: CDR1 MNHNY, CDR2 SVGAGI (reference sequence). CDR3 size: 16 residues. The V segment lost 6 bases and the J segment 1 base; nucleotides outside the gene matches: 11. The CDR3, as DNA: TGTGCCAGCAGGGATCAACGGACAGGAGGGAACACTGAAGCTTTCTTT. Translation gives CASRDQRTGGNTEAFF.

This rearrangement joins TRBV27 to TRBJ1-5; 9 bases are a match to TRBD1. The CDR3 totals 15 residues. Germline V gives CDR1 MNHEY, CDR2 SMNVEV (reference sequence). The ends lost 4 bases at V and 7 bases at J; junction bases unmatched: 8. CDR3 bases: TGTGCCAGCAGTTCTACACAGGGGGCTGGCCAGCCCCAGCATTTT. Protein: CASSSTQGAGQPQHF.

The chain joins TRBV27 to TRBJ2-7, with 8 bases fitting TRBD2. CDR1 is MNHEY and CDR2 is SMNVEV in the germline V gene (reference sequence). The CDR3 spans 17 residues. V shed 1 base and J 2 bases; nucleotides not matched to a gene: 10. The CDR3 DNA reads as TGTGCCAGCAGTTTATGGGGCGGGGGACTAGTACCCTACGAGCAGTACTTC. This translates into CASSLWGGGLVPYEQYF.

The chain employs TRBV6-1 and TRBJ1-5; 8 bases are a match to TRBD1. The CDR3 is 16 amino acids. Trimming removed 4 bases from V and 5 bases from J; junction bases left unmatched: 10. The germline V gene has CDR1 MNHNS and CDR2 SASEGT. CDR3 loop: CASSGGGTGSHQPQHF. In DNA, the CDR3 is TGTGCCAGCAGTGGGGGGGGGACAGGCTCTCATCAGCCCCAGCATTTT.

The V gene is TRBV11-3, the J gene TRBJ2-1; TRBD2 matches 7 bases. The V and J ends lost 0 bases and 2 bases, in that order; junction bases with no gene match: 7. CDR3 size: 17 residues. Germline lookup yields CDR1 SGHNT and CDR2 YENEEA. CDR3 amino acids: CASSLESSGYAYNEQFF. The CDR3, as DNA: TGTGCCAGCAGCTTAGAAAGTAGCGGGTACGCCTACAATGAGCAGTTCTTC.

The genes are TRBV27 and TRBJ2-5, with 12 bases lining up with TRBD2. The CDR3 totals 17 residues. The ends lost 3 bases at V and 1 base at J; junction bases unmatched: 6. Germline CDR1 is MNHEY and CDR2 is SMNVEV (reference sequence). This CDR3 is CASSFSGLAGIQETQYF. DNA for the CDR3: TGTGCCAGCAGTTTTTCGGGACTAGCGGGCATCCAAGAGACCCAGTACTTC.

V usage is TRBV7-2 and J usage is TRBJ1-1; 9 bases line up with TRBD1. The CDR3 sequence is 15 residues long. Germline CDR1 is SGHTA and CDR2 is FQGNSA. V trimming: 4 bases; J trimming: 4 bases; junction bases outside the gene matches: 7. CDR3 DNA sequence: TGTGCCAGCAGCTACCGGGACAGGGAGAGCACTGAAGCTTTCTTT. Its protein product is CASSYRDRESTEAFF.

This clone appeared a few times. The CDR3 bases are TGTGCCAGCCTCAGGACACTTATGACACCCCTCCACTTT. It is translated as CASLRTLMTPLHF. V and J are TRBV2 and TRBJ1-6; a weak D match, TRBD1 (5 bases). Per germline, CDR1 SNHLY and CDR2 FYNNEI. V lost 8 bases to trimming and J lost 11 bases, with 16 bases between them. This CDR3 is 13 amino acids long.